Listed below are T cell receptor beta chains from one sample, sequenced in a study of T-cell reconstitution after alpha-beta-depleted transplantation in children. One entry per CDR3 protein, called by TCRdb with MiXCR from the PCR reads. The sample contains some 350,000 distinct CDR3 sequences, under 13% of which appear only once. Sequenced here: PBMCs from the stem cell graft donor, sampled from the stem cell graft. These receptor sequences come from a human donor who donated a stem cell graft to a child with acute lymphoblastic leukemia. Both conserved end residues are trimmed from each CDR3. Fields, in order: V gene, D gene, CDR3 protein. A D gene is named only where the DNA matches it firmly.

TRBV7-9 TRBD1 ASSLSTGLHGYT
TRBV25-1 . ASSETGLEPGELF
TRBV4-1 . ASSQAADSNQPQH
TRBV7-2 . ASSFTIMDSNQPQH
TRBV9 TRBD2 ASSPREGWRDSQY
TRBV5-1 . ASSLGGGRHTDTQY
TRBV5-1 . ASSERRSSGANVLT
TRBV11-2 TRBD2 ASSSTSGRGSEQF
TRBV4-1 . ASSQESSGLTYEQY
TRBV20-1 . SARDDRGVSTDTQY
TRBV10-3 . AISGTAYEQY
TRBV28 . ASSIQDGTQETQY
TRBV24-1 . ATSDSRGYT
TRBV28 TRBD2 ASSVNLAGREQY
TRBV18 . ASSPITGCNIQY
TRBV27 TRBD1 ASSPGTAYNSPLH
TRBV20-1 TRBD2 SGTSGSTSTDTQY